The 24 T cell receptor beta chains given below trace back to one sample, sequenced in a study of cytomegalovirus exposure and HLA in healthy donors. PCR was performed using 60 Vbeta and 13 Jbeta primers. Measured with immunoSEQ multiplex PCR; TCRdb has only the in-frame clones, and not every one. The data hold 120,000 to 150,000 clones, with about 82% observed a single time. Sequencing was performed on PBMCs. These TCRs come from a woman between 40 and 55 years old in good health and CMV-seropositive.

This clone appeared a single time. This sample includes further DNA sequences coding for the same CDR3. V is TRBV7-6 and J is TRBJ1-1; a weak D match, TRBD1 (5 bases). The CDR3 has 13 residues. The germline V gene has CDR1 SGHVS and CDR2 FNYEAQ. V was clipped by 1 base and J by 4 bases, with 7 bases between them. CDR3 sequence: CASSLGQGTEAFF. DNA of the CDR3: TGTGCCAGCAGCTTAGGCCAGGGCACTGAAGCTTTCTTT.

The chain uses TRBV6-5 and TRBJ1-5; D uncertain. Germline-derived CDR1 and CDR2 are MNHEY and SVGAGI. This CDR3 is 14 amino acids long. The V end lost 2 bases, the J end lost 7 bases, and 12 bases lay between the germline ends. CDR3 nucleotide sequence: TGTGCCAGCAGTTACGCCCGCTCCGGGCAGCCCCAGCATTTT. It specifies CASSYARSGQPQHF.

The chain couples TRBV2 to TRBJ2-6, with TRBD1 matching 9 bases. This CDR3 contains 19 residues. The V and J ends lost 5 bases and 0 bases, in that order; junction bases with no gene match: 11. Germline assignment: CDR1 SNHLY and CDR2 FYNNEI. CDR3 sequence: CASSRAGQGHFSGANVLTF. CDR3 DNA sequence: TGTGCCAGCAGTCGCGCGGGACAGGGTCACTTCTCTGGGGCCAACGTCCTGACTTTC.

The V gene is TRBV5-5, the J gene TRBJ2-5; tentative D call: TRBD2 (7 bases). Per the germline V gene, CDR1 is SGHKS and CDR2 is YYEKEE (reference sequence). The CDR3 extends over 13 amino acids. The V and J ends lost 4 bases and 5 bases respectively, with 12 bases between them. The CDR3 region has the DNA TGTGCCAGCAGCCCACAGGGAGGGGAGACCCAGTACTTC. Its protein is CASSPQGGETQYF.

The V call is TRBV4-3, the J call TRBJ2-3, with 7 positions matching TRBD1. V lost 2 bases and J lost 3; bases outside the gene matches: 8. This CDR3 has 16 amino acids. Germline CDR1 is LGHNA and CDR2 is YSLEER. CDR3 in amino acids: CASSQNAQGSTDTQYF. CDR3 in DNA: TGCGCCAGCAGCCAAAATGCACAGGGGTCTACAGATACGCAGTATTTT.

The rearrangement joins TRBV23-1 to TRBJ2-3, with D perhaps TRBD1 (6 bases). TRBV23-1 is an open reading frame, and its role is uncertain. The CDR3 is made up of 15 amino acids. The V gene lost 0 bases and the J gene lost 2 bases, with 9 bases spanning the gap. The CDR3: CASSQSRGSTDTQYF. CDR3 coding DNA: TGCGCCAGCAGTCAATCCAGGGGTTCCACAGATACGCAGTATTTT.

The rearrangement joins TRBV6-1 to TRBJ2-7, with 11 bases lining up with TRBD2. From germline, CDR1 is MNHNS and CDR2 SASEGT. The trim removed 3 bases at V and 4 bases at J, leaving 11 bases unmatched. The CDR3 is made up of 17 amino acids. The CDR3 DNA is TGTGCCAGCAGTGATTTTAAGACTAGCGGGAACCTTTACGAGCAGTACTTC. Translated, it gives CASSDFKTSGNLYEQYF.

The J gene is TRBJ2-7, the V gene TRBV5-1, with 7 nucleotides matching TRBD1. CDR1 SGHRS and CDR2 YFSETQ come from the germline V gene. With 2 bases clipped from V and 3 bases from J, the junction kept 14 bases outside the gene matches. The CDR3 consists of 17 residues. The CDR3 loop reads CASSFRAQGGGLYEQYF. CDR3 coding DNA: TGCGCCAGCAGCTTCCGGGCCCAAGGGGGCGGCCTCTACGAGCAGTACTTC.

V usage is TRBV6-5 and J usage is TRBJ2-7, with D possibly matching TRBD1 (6 bases). This CDR3 spans 14 amino acids. Germline-derived CDR1 and CDR2 are MNHEY and SVGAGI. Trimming took off 5 bases at V and 2 bases at J, with 13 bases between the two ends. The CDR3 bases are TGTGCCAGCAGTAAAACAGGGTATCCCTACGAGCAGTACTTC. Translating gives CASSKTGYPYEQYF.

The chain links TRBV10-3 to TRBJ2-2; possible D gene TRBD2, 6 bases. Germline CDR1 and CDR2: ENHRY and SYGVKD. CDR3 length: 16 residues. Trimming removed 6 bases from V and 5 bases from J, with 19 bases in between. CDR3 in amino acids: CAISPGTLGRTGELFF. The CDR3 DNA follows: TGTGCCATCAGCCCAGGGACCTTGGGGAGGACCGGGGAGCTGTTTTTT.

This clone was counted a single time. CDR3 nucleotide sequence: TGTGCCACCAGCAGAGCCGACCGGGGGGGAGAGACCCAGTACTTC. Translation gives CATSRADRGGETQYF. The chain is built from TRBV15 and TRBJ2-5, with 8 bases fitting TRBD2. The CDR3 sequence is 15 residues long. Germline assignment: CDR1 LNHNV and CDR2 YYDKDF (reference sequence). V lost 1 base to trimming and J lost 4 bases; unmatched junction nucleotides: 5.

The chain carries TRBV7-6 and TRBJ2-1, with 11 positions matching TRBD2. This CDR3 region has 15 residues. Trimming cost V 1 base and J 9 bases; bases outside gene matches: 5. Germline CDR1 is SGHVS and CDR2 is FNYEAQ. For the CDR3, the DNA is TGTGCCAGCAGCTTAGATAGCGGGGGGGCCACTGAGCAGTTCTTC. Amino acid sequence: CASSLDSGGATEQFF.

Comment on this clone: The sample carries other DNA sequences with the same CDR3. The chain joins TRBV9 to TRBJ1-3, with D maybe TRBD1 (5 bases). The germline V gene encodes CDR1 SGDLS and CDR2 YYNGEE. The CDR3 totals 14 residues. Trimming left V 3 bases short and J 4 bases short, with 11 bases between. The CDR3 protein is CASSGGGSGNTIYF. The CDR3 DNA sequence: TGTGCCAGCAGCGGTGGGGGGTCAGGAAACACCATATATTTT.

CDR3 DNA sequence: TGTGCCAGCAGCTTGGGCCCGACAGGGACCGGGGAGCTGTTTTTT. Amino acid sequence: CASSLGPTGTGELFF. This chain joins TRBV5-4 and TRBJ2-2, with 7 bases that match TRBD1. The germline V gene encodes CDR1 SGHNT and CDR2 YYREEE (reference sequence). V shed 0 bases and J 5 bases; nucleotides not matched to a gene: 4. The CDR3 covers 15 residues.

The chain joins TRBV28 to TRBJ2-7, with 7 bases lining up with TRBD1. Germline V gene lookup returns CDR1 MDHEN and CDR2 SYDVKM. CDR3 length: 19 amino acids. Unmatched junction bases numbered 22, after V lost 4 bases and J lost 4 bases. DNA of the CDR3: TGTGCCAGCAGTTCAGCCCTTGGGACAGCGGTAGGGATGGGATACGAGCAGTACTTC. The encoded protein is CASSSALGTAVGMGYEQYF.

The CDR3 DNA follows: TGTGCCAGCAGAGGACAGGGTTACGAGCAGTACTTC. It translates to CASRGQGYEQYF. The chain recombines TRBV2 with TRBJ2-5; 8 bases align to TRBD1. The J call could be wrong; TRBJ2-7 is a better fit for the DNA end. Per germline, CDR1 SNHLY and CDR2 FYNNEI. The length of the CDR3 is 12 residues.

The chain uses TRBV5-4 and TRBJ2-3; unclear D gene. CDR1 and CDR2 from the germline V gene are SGHNT and YYREEE (reference sequence). The CDR3 runs to 14 residues. V lost 2 bases and J 1 base, leaving 8 bases between the germline ends. The CDR3 bases are TGTGCCAGCAGCTTCGGCCGGGGCACAGATACGCAGTATTTT. It is translated as CASSFGRGTDTQYF.

The V and J genes are TRBV27 and TRBJ2-3; D might be TRBD2 (6 bases). V gave up 8 bases and J gave up 2 bases, with 14 bases separating them. Germline CDR1 is MNHEY and CDR2 is SMNVEV (reference sequence). The CDR3 consists of 14 residues. Here the CDR3 reads CASGARGNTDTQYF. The CDR3 coding sequence is TGTGCCAGCGGGGCACGGGGGAACACAGATACGCAGTATTTT.

The chain is built from TRBV7-8 and TRBJ1-2; the match to TRBD1 covers 7 bases. Germline V gene sequence: CDR1 SGHVS, CDR2 FQNEAQ. V trimming: 4 bases; J trimming: 5 bases; junction bases outside the gene matches: 7. The CDR3 is 14 amino acids. As DNA, the CDR3 is TGTGCCAGCAGCTCCGGGACAGCGGGTTATGGCTACACCTTC. This gives the protein CASSSGTAGYGYTF. Full variable domain (remainder filled in from reference TRBV7-8 and TRBJ1-2): GAGVSQSPRYKVAKRGQDVALRCDPISGHVSLFWYQQALGQGPEFLTYFQNEAQLDKSGLPSDRFFAERPEGSVSTLKIQRTQQEDSAVYLCASSSGTAGYGYTFGSGTRLTVV.

The V and J genes are TRBV19 and TRBJ2-3; 7 bases are shared with TRBD1. This CDR3 contains 16 residues. J gave up 5 bases and V 4 bases, and 12 bases lay outside the gene matches. Germline CDR1 LNHDA, CDR2 SQIVND (reference sequence). This chain's CDR3 is CASSKALGQARDTQYF. In DNA, the CDR3 is TGTGCCAGTAGTAAGGCCCTCGGACAGGCAAGAGATACGCAGTATTTT.

V and J are TRBV14 and TRBJ2-1; 9 bases map to TRBD2. This CDR3 is built from 20 residues. V shed 2 bases, J shed 0 bases, and the junction held 14 bases outside the gene matches. Germline loops: CDR1 SGHDN, CDR2 FVKESK. CDR3 in amino acids: CASSQLLGAGGRSSYNEQFF. In DNA, the CDR3 is TGTGCCAGCAGCCAACTCCTAGGAGCGGGGGGACGGAGCTCCTACAATGAGCAGTTCTTC.

The rearrangement links TRBV21-1 to TRBJ2-5; the table's D call TRBD2 went unverified against the DNA. The J call is uncertain, as TRBJ2-7 better fits the DNA end. TRBV21-1 is a known pseudogene. The CDR3 has 19 amino acids. The CDR3: CASSKVRTSGGESSYEQYF. The CDR3 DNA reads TGTGCCAGCAGCAAAGTGAGGACTAGCGGGGGGGAAAGCTCCTACGAGCAGTACTTC.

The chain combines TRBV9 with TRBJ2-1; 16 nucleotides match TRBD2. Germline assignment: CDR1 SGDLS and CDR2 YYNGEE. Losses at the gene ends were 4 bases for V and 7 bases for J; bases not matched to a gene: 8. The CDR3 runs to 17 residues. CDR3 nucleotide sequence: TGTGCCAGCAGCCTCGGGACTAGCGGGGGGGCAGTGAATGAGCAGTTCTTC. Translation gives CASSLGTSGGAVNEQFF.

The chain combines TRBV19 with TRBJ1-6; TRBD1 aligns across 8 bases. The CDR3 runs to 14 residues. The V and J ends lost 10 bases and 14 bases, in that order; junction bases with no gene match: 16. Germline CDR1 LNHDA, CDR2 SQIVND (reference sequence). The CDR3, as DNA: TGTGCCACCTCCAACCCAGGGGGCCGGAGGTCCCTCCACTTT. Translating gives CATSNPGGRRSLHF.